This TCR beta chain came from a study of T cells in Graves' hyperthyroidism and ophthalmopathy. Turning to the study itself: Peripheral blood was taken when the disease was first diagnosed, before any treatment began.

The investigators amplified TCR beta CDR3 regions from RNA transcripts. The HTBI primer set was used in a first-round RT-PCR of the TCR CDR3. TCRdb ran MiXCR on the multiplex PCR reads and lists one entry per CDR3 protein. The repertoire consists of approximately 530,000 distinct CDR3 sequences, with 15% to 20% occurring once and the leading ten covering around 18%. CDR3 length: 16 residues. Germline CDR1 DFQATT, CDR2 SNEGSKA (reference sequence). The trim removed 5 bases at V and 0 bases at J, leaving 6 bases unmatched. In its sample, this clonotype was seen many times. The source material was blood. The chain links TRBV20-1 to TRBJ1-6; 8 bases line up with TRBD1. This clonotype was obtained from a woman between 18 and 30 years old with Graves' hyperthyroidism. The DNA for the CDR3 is TGCAGTGCTGGCAGGACAGGGAGCTCCTATAATTCACCCCTCCACTTT. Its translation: CSAGRTGSSYNSPLHF.